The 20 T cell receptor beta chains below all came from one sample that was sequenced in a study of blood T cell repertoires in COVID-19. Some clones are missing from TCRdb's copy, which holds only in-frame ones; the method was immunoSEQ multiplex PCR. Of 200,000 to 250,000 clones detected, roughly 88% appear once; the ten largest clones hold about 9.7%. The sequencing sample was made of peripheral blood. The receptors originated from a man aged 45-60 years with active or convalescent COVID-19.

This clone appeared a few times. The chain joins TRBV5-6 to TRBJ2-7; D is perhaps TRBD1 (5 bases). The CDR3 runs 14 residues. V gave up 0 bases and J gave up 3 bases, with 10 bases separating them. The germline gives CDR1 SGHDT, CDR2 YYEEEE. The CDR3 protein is CASSLVGALYEQYV. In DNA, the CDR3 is TGTGCCAGCAGCTTGGTAGGGGCCCTCTACGAGCAGTACGTC.

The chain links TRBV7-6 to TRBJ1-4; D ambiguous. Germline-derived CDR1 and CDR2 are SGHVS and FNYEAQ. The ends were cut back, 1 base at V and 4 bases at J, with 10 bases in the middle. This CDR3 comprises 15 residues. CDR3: CASSLGGLGNEKLFF. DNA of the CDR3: TGTGCCAGCAGCTTAGGAGGGCTGGGTAATGAAAAACTGTTTTTT.

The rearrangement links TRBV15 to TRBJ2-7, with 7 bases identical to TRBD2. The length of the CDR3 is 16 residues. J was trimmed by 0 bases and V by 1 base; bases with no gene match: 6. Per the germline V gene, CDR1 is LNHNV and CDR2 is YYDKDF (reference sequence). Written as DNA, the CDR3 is TGTGCCACCAGCAGAGGGGAGCGGGAAAGCTCCTACGAGCAGTACTTC. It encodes CATSRGERESSYEQYF.

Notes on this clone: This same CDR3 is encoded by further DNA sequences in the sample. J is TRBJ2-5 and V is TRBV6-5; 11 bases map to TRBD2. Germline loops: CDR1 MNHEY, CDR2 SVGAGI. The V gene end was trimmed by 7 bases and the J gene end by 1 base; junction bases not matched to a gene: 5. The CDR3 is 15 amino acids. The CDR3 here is CASKRTSGPQETQYF. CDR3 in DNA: TGTGCCAGCAAAAGGACTAGCGGGCCCCAAGAGACCCAGTACTTC.

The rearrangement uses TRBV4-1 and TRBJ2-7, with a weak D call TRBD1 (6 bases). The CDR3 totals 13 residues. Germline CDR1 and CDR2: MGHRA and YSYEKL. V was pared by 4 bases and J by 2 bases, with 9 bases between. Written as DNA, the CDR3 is TGCGCCAGCAGCCCGGACAGTACCTACGAGCAGTACTTC. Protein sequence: CASSPDSTYEQYF.

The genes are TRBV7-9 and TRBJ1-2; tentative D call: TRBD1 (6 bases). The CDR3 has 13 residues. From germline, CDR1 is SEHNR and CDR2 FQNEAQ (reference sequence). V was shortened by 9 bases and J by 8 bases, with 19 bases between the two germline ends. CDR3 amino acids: CASTGYGLLGYTF. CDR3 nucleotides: TGTGCCAGTACAGGGTACGGCCTATTGGGCTACACCTTC. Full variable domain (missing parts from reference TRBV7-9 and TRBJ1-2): DTGVSQNPRHKITKRGQNVTFRCDPISEHNRLYWYRQTLGQGPEFLTYFQNEAQLEKSRLLSDRFSAERPKGSFSTLEIQRTEQGDSAMYLCASTGYGLLGYTFGSGTRLTVV.

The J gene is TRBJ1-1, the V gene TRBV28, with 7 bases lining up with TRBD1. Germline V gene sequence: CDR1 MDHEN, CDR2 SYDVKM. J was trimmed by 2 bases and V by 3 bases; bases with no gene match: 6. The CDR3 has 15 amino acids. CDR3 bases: TGTGCCAGCAGTTTGTTGGGACAGAAAAACACTGAAGCTTTCTTT. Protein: CASSLLGQKNTEAFF.

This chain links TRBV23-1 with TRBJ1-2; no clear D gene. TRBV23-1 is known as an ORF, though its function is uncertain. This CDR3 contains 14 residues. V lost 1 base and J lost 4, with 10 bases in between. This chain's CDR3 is CASSQFRSVYGYTF. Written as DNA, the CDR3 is TGCGCCAGCAGTCAATTTCGATCGGTCTATGGCTACACCTTC.

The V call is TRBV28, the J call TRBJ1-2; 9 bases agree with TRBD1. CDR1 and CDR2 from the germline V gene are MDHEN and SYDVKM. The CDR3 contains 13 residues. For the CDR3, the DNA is TGTGTCACCAGAGGGACAGGGAGTAATGGCTACACCTTC. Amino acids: CVTRGTGSNGYTF.

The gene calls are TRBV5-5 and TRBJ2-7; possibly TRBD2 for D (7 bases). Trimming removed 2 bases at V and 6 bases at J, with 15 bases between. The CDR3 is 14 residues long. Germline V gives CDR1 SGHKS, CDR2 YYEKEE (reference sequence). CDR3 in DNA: TGTGCCAGCAGCTTAGCGGGACACTTAATCGAGCAGTACGTC. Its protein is CASSLAGHLIEQYV.

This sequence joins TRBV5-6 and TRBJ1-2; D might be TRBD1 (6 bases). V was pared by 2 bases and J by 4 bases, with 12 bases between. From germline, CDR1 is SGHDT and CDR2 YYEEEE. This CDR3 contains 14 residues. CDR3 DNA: TGTGCCAGCAGCTTCCTACAGGGTGGCTATGGCTACACCTTC. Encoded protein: CASSFLQGGYGYTF.

CDR3 region: CATSGSGSAGSYNSPLHF. DNA for the CDR3: TGTGCCACCAGCGGGTCAGGTAGCGCTGGCTCCTATAATTCACCCCTCCACTTT. This chain connects TRBV15 to TRBJ1-6; D ambiguous. V was pared by 5 bases and J by 0 bases, with 17 bases between. CDR3 length equals 18 residues. Germline CDR1 reads LNHNV; CDR2 reads YYDKDF (reference sequence).

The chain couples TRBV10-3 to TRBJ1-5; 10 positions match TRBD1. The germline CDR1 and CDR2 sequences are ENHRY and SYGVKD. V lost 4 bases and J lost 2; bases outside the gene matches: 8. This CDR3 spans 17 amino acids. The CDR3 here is CAISATTGGAGNQPQHF. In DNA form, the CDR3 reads TGTGCCATCAGTGCCACGACAGGGGGCGCTGGCAATCAGCCCCAGCATTTT.

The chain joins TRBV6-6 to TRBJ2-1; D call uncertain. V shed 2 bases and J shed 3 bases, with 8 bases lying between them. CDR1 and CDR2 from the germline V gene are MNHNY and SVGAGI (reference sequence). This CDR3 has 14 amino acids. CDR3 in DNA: TGTGCCAGCAGTTACCCGCCAGGCTACAATGAGCAGTTCTTC. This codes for CASSYPPGYNEQFF.

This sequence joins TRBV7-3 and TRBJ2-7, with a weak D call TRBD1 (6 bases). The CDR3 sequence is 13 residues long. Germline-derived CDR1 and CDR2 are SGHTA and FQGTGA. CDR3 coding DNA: TGTGCCAGCAGCTTTTTACTATTCAGGGGTCGGTCCGTC. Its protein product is CASSFLLFRGRSV.

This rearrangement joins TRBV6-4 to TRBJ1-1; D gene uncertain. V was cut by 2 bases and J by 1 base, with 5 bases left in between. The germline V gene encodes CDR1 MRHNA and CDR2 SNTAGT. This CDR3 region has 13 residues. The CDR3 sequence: CASSDSGNTEAFF. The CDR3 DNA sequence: TGTGCCAGCAGTGACAGCGGGAACACTGAAGCTTTCTTT.

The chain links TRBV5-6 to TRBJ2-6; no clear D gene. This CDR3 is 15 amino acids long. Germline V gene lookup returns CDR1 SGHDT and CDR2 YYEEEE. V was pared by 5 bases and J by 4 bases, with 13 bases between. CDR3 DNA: TGTGCCAGCAGTCTCGGTTCGTCCGGGGCCAACGTCCTGACTTTC. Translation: CASSLGSSGANVLTF.

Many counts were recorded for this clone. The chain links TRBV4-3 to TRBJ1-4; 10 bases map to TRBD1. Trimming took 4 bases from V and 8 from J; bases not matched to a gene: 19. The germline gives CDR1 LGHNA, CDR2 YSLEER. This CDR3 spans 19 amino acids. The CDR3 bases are TGCGCCAGCAGCCCCGGGACAGGGGATCGTGTACAACTCGGGGAAAAACTGTTTTTT. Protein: CASSPGTGDRVQLGEKLFF.

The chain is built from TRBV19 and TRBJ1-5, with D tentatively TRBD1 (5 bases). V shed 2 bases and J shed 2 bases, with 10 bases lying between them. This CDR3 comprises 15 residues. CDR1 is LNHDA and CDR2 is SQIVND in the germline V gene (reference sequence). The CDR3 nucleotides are TGTGCCAGTAGTATAACGGGGGGAGGCAATCAGCCCCAGCATTTT. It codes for CASSITGGGNQPQHF.

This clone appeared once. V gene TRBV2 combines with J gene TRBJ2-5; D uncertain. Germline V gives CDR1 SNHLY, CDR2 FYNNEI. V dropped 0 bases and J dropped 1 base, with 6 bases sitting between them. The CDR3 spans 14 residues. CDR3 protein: CASSEATSQETQYF. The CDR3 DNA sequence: TGTGCCAGCAGTGAAGCTACCAGCCAAGAGACCCAGTACTTC.